A selection of T cell receptor beta chains follows, all from one sample in a study of blood T cell repertoires in COVID-19. Here immunoSEQ multiplex PCR was the method, and the copy in TCRdb shows in-frame clones only, minus some. The sample holds 150,000 to 200,000 clones, about 89% seen once. The sample was PBMCs or T cells enriched from blood (not recorded which). The receptors were gathered from a woman aged 18-35 years who had recovered from COVID-19. CDR3s include the opening cysteine and the closing phenylalanine or tryptophan. D genes are given only for firm matches. Clone size appears in some rows only: once, few, many, or a class for an expanded clone.

abundance | j_gene | d_gene | v_gene | CDR3aa | CDR3nt
. | TRBJ2-3 | . | TRBV11-2 | CASSLDGTSTDTQYF | TGTGCCAGCAGCTTAGATGGGACAAGCACAGATACGCAGTATTTT
once | TRBJ2-7 | . | TRBV7-9 | CASSLVGAQYEQYF | TGTGCCAGCAGCTTAGTAGGGGCCCAGTACGAGCAGTACTTC
. | TRBJ1-5 | . | TRBV10-3 | CAISGQPQHF | TGTGCCATCTCGGGTCAGCCCCAGCATTTT
. | TRBJ2-7 | TRBD2 | TRBV7-6 | CASSLGTSGIYEQYF | TGTGCCAGCAGCTTAGGGACTAGCGGGATCTACGAGCAGTACTTC
. | TRBJ2-1 | TRBD2 | TRBV7-9 | CASSPYAGGTYEQFF | TGTGCCAGCAGCCCCTATGCGGGAGGAACCTATGAGCAGTTCTTC
. | TRBJ2-1 | TRBD1 | TRBV2 | CAIRVLTGENNEQFF | TGTGCCATAAGGGTACTGACAGGGGAGAACAATGAGCAGTTCTTC
few | TRBJ1-5 | TRBD1 | TRBV19 | CASSIGRGQPQHF | TGTGCCAGTAGTATCGGCAGGGGGCAGCCCCAGCATTTT
. | TRBJ2-1 | TRBD2 | TRBV7-2 | CASSLGTSGSQFF | TGTGCCAGCAGCTTAGGGACTAGCGGTTCCCAGTTCTTC
once | TRBJ2-1 | TRBD2 | TRBV7-9 | CASSLVTSGSSYNEQFF | TGTGCCAGCAGCTTAGTAACTAGCGGGAGCTCCTACAATGAGCAGTTCTTC
. | TRBJ2-7 | . | TRBV18 | CASSPLPPGNYEQYF | TGTGCCAGCTCACCACTCCCCCCGGGGAACTACGAGCAGTACTTC
once | TRBJ1-1 | . | TRBV5-4 | CASSLSAGSEAFF | TGTGCCAGCAGCTTATCGGCAGGATCTGAAGCTTTCTTT
. | TRBJ2-1 | . | TRBV4-3 | CASSQASDDEQFF | TGCGCCAGCAGCCAAGCTAGCGACGATGAGCAGTTCTTC
. | TRBJ2-5 | TRBD1 | TRBV10-2 | CASSRTGKETQYF | TGCGCCAGCAGTAGGACAGGGAAAGAGACCCAGTACTTC
. | TRBJ1-1 | . | TRBV4-1 | CASSPRANTEAFF | TGCGCCAGCAGCCCGCGGGCAAACACTGAAGCTTTCTTT
. | TRBJ2-1 | TRBD2 | TRBV4-1 | CASSPQPGGTRSRVQFF | TGCGCCAGCAGCCCACAACCCGGGGGGACGAGGTCCAGGGTCCAGTTCTTC
. | TRBJ2-1 | . | TRBV6-5 | CASSYTRGPYNEQFF | TGTGCCAGCAGTTATACCAGGGGCCCCTACAATGAGCAGTTCTTC
. | TRBJ2-2 | TRBD2 | TRBV11-1 | CASRRSGRGDTGELFF | TGTGCCAGCAGAAGAAGCGGGAGGGGCGACACCGGGGAGCTGTTTTTT
. | TRBJ2-3 | TRBD2 | TRBV5-6 | CASSLAGGSDTQYF | TGTGCCAGCAGCTTGGCTGGCGGGAGCGATACGCAGTATTTT
once | TRBJ1-2 | . | TRBV7-8 | CASSLGLQFNNYGYTF | TGTGCCAGCAGCTTAGGACTGCAGTTTAATAACTATGGCTACACCTTC
. | TRBJ2-1 | TRBD2 | TRBV19 | CASNPSGMGTYNEQFF | TGTGCCAGTAACCCTAGCGGGATGGGAACATACAATGAGCAGTTCTTC
. | TRBJ1-1 | . | TRBV7-3 | CASSLGQNTEAFF | TGTGCCAGCAGCTTGGGACAGAACACTGAAGCTTTCTTT
. | TRBJ2-1 | TRBD2 | TRBV5-1 | CASSLKSSGSKTYNEQFF | TGCGCCAGCAGCTTGAAGAGTAGCGGGAGCAAAACCTACAATGAGCAGTTCTTC
. | TRBJ2-7 | . | TRBV18 | CASSPRQGPYEQYF | TGTGCCAGCTCACCACGGCAGGGCCCCTACGAGCAGTACTTC
. | TRBJ2-3 | TRBD1 | TRBV5-4 | CASTRQGRTDTQYF | TGTGCCAGCACTCGACAGGGGCGCACAGATACGCAGTATTTT
. | TRBJ2-3 | . | TRBV5-1 | CASSLEGRDTQYF | TGCGCCAGCAGCTTGGAGGGGCGGGATACGCAGTATTTT
. | TRBJ2-1 | TRBD2 | TRBV7-2 | CASSFTSGSYNEQFF | TGTGCCAGCAGCTTTACTAGCGGGTCCTACAATGAGCAGTTCTTC
. | TRBJ1-6 | . | TRBV28 | CASSPTDSPLHF | TGTGCCAGCAGTCCTACCGATTCACCCCTCCACTTT
. | TRBJ2-3 | TRBD2 | TRBV7-9 | CASSLAASGRGWDTQYF | TGTGCCAGCAGCTTAGCAGCAAGCGGGAGGGGTTGGGATACGCAGTATTTT
. | TRBJ2-5 | TRBD2 | TRBV4-2 | CASSPAPTSGSETQYF | TGTGCCAGCAGCCCCGCACCCACGAGCGGGAGCGAGACCCAGTACTTC
. | TRBJ2-3 | TRBD2 | TRBV7-9 | CASSLGGSGRTDTQYF | TGTGCCAGCAGCTTAGGTGGTAGCGGGAGGACAGATACGCAGTATTTT
. | TRBJ1-2 | . | TRBV15 | CATSRDRQGGYGYTF | TGTGCCACCAGCAGAGATCGTCAGGGAGGGTATGGCTACACCTTC
. | TRBJ2-1 | . | TRBV5-5 | CASSLSGHRTSPWYNEQFF | TGTGCCAGCAGCTTGTCTGGGCATAGGACTTCCCCGTGGTACAATGAGCAGTTCTTC
. | TRBJ2-1 | TRBD2 | TRBV7-2 | CASSLGPGLEGNEQFF | TGTGCCAGCAGCTTGGGCCCGGGACTAGAAGGCAATGAGCAGTTCTTC
. | TRBJ2-2 | TRBD1 | TRBV27 | CASSWDRGNTGELFF | TGTGCCAGCAGTTGGGACAGGGGAAACACCGGGGAGCTGTTTTTT
once | TRBJ1-6 | . | TRBV6-5 | CASSREFTAPPLHF | TGTGCCAGCAGCCGAGAGTTTACCGCTCCACCCCTCCACTTT
. | TRBJ2-1 | . | TRBV6-5 | CASQGSSYNEQFF | TGTGCCTCACAGGGTAGCTCCTACAATGAGCAGTTCTTC
. | TRBJ1-1 | TRBD1 | TRBV29-1 | CSVATGGTNTEAFF | TGCAGCGTTGCCACAGGGGGTACGAACACTGAAGCTTTCTTT
. | TRBJ1-6 | . | TRBV15 | CATSREDRSNSPLHF | TGTGCCACCAGCAGGGAGGACAGATCAAATTCACCCCTCCACTTT
few | TRBJ2-7 | TRBD2 | TRBV4-3 | CASSQDRGTSGPYEQYF | TGCGCCAGCAGCCAAGACAGAGGGACTAGCGGACCCTACGAGCAGTACTTC
. | TRBJ2-1 | TRBD2 | TRBV4-1 | CASSHPKLRLAGRDDNEQFF | TGCGCCAGCAGCCACCCTAAATTGCGGCTAGCGGGACGTGACGACAATGAGCAGTTCTTC
. | TRBJ2-3 | . | TRBV7-2 | CASSLSLPDTQYF | TGTGCCAGCAGCTTGAGTTTACCGGATACGCAGTATTTT